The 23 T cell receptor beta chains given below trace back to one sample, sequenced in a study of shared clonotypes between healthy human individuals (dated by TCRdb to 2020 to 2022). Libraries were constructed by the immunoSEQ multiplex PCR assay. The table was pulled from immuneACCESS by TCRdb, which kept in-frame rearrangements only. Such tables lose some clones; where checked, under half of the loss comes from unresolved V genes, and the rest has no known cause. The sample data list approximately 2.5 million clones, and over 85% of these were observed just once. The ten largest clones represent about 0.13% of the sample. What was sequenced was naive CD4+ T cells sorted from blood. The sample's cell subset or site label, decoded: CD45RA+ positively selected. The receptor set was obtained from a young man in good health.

The CDR3 here is CASSNRGSSTDTQYF. In DNA form, the CDR3 reads TGTGCCAGCAGTAACAGGGGTTCTAGCACAGATACGCAGTATTTT. The rearrangement links TRBV28 to TRBJ2-3; TRBD1 matches at 7 bases. The ends lost 5 bases at V and 0 bases at J; junction bases unmatched: 5. This CDR3 has 15 amino acids. The germline CDR1 and CDR2 sequences are MDHEN and SYDVKM.

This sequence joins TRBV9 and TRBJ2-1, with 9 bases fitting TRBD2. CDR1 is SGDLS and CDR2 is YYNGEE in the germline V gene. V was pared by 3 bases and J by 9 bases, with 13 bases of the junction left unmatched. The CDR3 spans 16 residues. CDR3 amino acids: CASSALAGPHDGEQFF. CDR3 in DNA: TGTGCCAGCAGCGCCCTAGCGGGGCCTCACGACGGTGAGCAGTTCTTC.

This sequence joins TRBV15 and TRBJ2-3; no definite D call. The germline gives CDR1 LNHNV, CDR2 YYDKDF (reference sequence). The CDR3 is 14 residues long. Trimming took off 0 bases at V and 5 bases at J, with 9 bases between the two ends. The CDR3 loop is CATSRDWGLDTQYF. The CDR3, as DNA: TGTGCCACCAGCAGAGATTGGGGTTTAGATACGCAGTATTTT. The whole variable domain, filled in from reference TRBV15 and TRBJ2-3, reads DAMVIQNPRYQVTQFGKPVTLSCSQTLNHNVMYWYQQKSSQAPKLLFHYYDKDFNNEADTPDNFQSRRPNTSFCFLDIRSPGLGDTAMYLCATSRDWGLDTQYFGPGTRLTVL.

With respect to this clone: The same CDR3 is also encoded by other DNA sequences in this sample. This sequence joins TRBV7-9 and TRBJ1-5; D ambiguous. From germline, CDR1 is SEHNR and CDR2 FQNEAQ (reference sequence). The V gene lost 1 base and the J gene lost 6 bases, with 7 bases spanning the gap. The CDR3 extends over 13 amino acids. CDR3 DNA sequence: TGTGCCAGCAGCTTAGGCCCAAGTCAGCCCCAGCATTTT. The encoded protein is CASSLGPSQPQHF.

The CDR3 protein is CASSVGTGESQPQHF. As DNA, the CDR3 is TGTGCCAGCAGCGTAGGTACCGGGGAAAGTCAGCCCCAGCATTTT. This sequence joins TRBV9 and TRBJ1-5; D gene ambiguous. Trimming pared 0 bases from V and 6 bases from J, leaving 13 bases between. The CDR3 has 15 residues. CDR1 is SGDLS, CDR2 YYNGEE, per germline.

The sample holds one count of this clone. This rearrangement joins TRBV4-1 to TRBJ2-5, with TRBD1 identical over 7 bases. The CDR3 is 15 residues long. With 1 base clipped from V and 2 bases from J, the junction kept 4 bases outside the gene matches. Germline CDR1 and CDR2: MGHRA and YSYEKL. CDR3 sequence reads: CASSQAGRGQETQYF. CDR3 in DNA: TGCGCCAGCAGCCAAGCGGGCAGGGGGCAAGAGACCCAGTACTTC.

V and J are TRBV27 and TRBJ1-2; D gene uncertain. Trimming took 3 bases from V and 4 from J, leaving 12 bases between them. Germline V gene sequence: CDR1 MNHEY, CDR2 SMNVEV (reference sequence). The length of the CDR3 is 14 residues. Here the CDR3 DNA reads TGTGCCAGCAGTTTGGAGCCAAACATCTATGGCTACACCTTC. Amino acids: CASSLEPNIYGYTF.

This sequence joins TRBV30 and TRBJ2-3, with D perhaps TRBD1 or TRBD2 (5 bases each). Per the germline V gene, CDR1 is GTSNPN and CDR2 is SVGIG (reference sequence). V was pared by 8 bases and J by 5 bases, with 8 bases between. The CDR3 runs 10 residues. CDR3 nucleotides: TGTGCCGGGGGTATAGATACGCAGTATTTT. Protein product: CAGGIDTQYF.

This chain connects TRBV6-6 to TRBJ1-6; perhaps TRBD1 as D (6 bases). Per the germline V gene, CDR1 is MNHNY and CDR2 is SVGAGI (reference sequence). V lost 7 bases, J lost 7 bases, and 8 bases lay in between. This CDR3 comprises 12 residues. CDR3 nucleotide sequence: TGTGCCAGCATGGGGGGCAATTCACCCCTCCACTTT. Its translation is CASMGGNSPLHF.

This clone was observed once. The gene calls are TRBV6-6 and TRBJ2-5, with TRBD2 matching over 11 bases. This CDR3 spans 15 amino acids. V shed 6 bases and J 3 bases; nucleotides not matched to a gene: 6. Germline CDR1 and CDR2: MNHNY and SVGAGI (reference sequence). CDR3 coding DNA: TGTGCCAGCAGACCCTCGGGACTAGCGGAAGAGACCCAGTACTTC. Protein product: CASRPSGLAEETQYF.

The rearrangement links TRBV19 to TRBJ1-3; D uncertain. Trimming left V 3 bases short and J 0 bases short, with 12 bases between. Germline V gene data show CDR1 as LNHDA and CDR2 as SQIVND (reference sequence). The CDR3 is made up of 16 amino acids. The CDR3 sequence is CASSIQDLTSGNTIYF. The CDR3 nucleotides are TGTGCCAGTAGTATCCAAGATTTGACCTCTGGAAACACCATATATTTT.

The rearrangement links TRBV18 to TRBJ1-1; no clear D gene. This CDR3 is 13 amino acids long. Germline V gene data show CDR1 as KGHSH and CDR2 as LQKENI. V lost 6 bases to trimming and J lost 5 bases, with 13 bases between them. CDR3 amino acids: CASSRALGTEAFF. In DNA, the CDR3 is TGTGCCAGCTCGAGAGCACTGGGGACTGAAGCTTTCTTT.

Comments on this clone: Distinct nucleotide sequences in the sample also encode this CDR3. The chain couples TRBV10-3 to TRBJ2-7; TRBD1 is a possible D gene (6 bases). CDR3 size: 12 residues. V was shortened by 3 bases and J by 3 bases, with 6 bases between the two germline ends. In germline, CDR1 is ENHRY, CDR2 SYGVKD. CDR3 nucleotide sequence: TGTGCCATCAGTGAACAGGGCTACGAGCAGTACTTC. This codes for CAISEQGYEQYF.

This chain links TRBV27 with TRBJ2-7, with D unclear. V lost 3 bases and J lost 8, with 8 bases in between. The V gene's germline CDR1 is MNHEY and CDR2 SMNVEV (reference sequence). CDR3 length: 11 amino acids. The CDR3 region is CASSFAAQQYF. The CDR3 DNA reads TGTGCCAGCAGTTTCGCAGCGCAGCAGTACTTC.

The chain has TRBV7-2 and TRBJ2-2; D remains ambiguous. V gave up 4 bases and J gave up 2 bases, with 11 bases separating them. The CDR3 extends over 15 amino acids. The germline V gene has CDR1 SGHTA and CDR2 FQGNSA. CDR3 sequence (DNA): TGTGCCAGCAGCTCTCAGCAAGGCAACACCGGGGAGCTGTTTTTT. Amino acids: CASSSQQGNTGELFF.

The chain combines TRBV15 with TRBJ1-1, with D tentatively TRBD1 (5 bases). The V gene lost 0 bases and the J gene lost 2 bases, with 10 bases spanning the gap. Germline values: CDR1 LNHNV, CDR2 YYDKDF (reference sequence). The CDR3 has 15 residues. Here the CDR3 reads CATSRDRAINTEAFF. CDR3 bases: TGTGCCACCAGCAGAGACAGGGCGATCAACACTGAAGCTTTCTTT.

The CDR3 spells CASRRLIGVTNTEAFF. For the CDR3, the DNA is TGTGCCAGCAGACGCTTGATTGGGGTGACGAACACTGAAGCTTTCTTT. This chain links TRBV5-6 with TRBJ1-1; D unclear. The germline gives CDR1 SGHDT, CDR2 YYEEEE. There are 16 residues in the CDR3. Trimming took off 5 bases at V and 1 base at J, with 18 bases between the two ends.

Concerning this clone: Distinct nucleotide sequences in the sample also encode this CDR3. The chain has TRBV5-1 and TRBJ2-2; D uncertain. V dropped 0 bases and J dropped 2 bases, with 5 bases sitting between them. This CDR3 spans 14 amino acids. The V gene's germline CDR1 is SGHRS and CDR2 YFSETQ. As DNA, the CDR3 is TGCGCCAGCAGCTTGGATGTTAACACCGGGGAGCTGTTTTTT. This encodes CASSLDVNTGELFF.

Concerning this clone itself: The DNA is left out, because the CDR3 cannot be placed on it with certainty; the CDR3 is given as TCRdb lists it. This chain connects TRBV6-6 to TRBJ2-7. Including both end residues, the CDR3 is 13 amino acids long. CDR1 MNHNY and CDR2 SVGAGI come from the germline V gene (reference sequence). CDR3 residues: CASSSSAPYEQYF.

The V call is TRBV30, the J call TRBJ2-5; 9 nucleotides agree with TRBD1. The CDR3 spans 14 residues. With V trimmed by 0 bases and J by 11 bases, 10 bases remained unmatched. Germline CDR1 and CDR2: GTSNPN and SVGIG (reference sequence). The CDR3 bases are TGTGCCTGGAGTGTCCGACAGGGGGTGGGGGAGCAGTACTTC. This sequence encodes CAWSVRQGVGEQYF.

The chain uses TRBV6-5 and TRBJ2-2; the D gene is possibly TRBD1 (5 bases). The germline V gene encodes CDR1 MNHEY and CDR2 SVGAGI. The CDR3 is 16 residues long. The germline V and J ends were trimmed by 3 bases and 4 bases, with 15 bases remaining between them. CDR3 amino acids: CASSYSGPSGTGELFF. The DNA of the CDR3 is TGTGCCAGCAGTTATTCAGGGCCCTCGGGCACCGGGGAGCTGTTTTTT.

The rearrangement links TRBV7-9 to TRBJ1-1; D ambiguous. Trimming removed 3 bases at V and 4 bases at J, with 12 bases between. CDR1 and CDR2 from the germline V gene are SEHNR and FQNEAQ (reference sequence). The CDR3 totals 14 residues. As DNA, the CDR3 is TGTGCCAGCAGCTTTCGAGGATCTGGCACTGAAGCTTTCTTT. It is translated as CASSFRGSGTEAFF.

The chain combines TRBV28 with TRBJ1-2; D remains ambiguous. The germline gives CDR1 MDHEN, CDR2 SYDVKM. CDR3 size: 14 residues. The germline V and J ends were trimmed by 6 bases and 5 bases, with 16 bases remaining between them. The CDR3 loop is CASRRTVLGYGYTF. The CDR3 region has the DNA TGTGCCAGCAGGCGGACTGTTCTGGGGTATGGCTACACCTTC.